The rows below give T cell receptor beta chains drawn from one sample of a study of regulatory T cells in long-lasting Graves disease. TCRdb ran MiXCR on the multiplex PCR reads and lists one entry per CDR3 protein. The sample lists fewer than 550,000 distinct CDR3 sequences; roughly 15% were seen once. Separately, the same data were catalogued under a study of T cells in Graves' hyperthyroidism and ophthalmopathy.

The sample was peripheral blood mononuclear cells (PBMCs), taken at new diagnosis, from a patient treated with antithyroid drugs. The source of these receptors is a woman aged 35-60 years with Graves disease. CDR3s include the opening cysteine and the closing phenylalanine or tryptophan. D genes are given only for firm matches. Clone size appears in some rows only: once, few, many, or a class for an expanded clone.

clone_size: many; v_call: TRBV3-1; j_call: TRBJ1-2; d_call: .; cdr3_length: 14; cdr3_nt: TGTGCCAGCAGCCAAGACAGGCGTCCTTGGGGCTACACCTTC; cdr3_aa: CASSQDRRPWGYTF
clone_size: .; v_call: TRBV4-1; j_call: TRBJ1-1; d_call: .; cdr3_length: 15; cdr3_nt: TGCGCCAGCAGCCAAGTGGGACGAAAAAACACTGAAGCTTTCTTT; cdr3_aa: CASSQVGRKNTEAFF
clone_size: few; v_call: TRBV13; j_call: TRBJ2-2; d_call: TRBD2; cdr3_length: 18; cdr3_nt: TGTGCCAGCAGCTTAGACGGACTAGCGGGGGTCTACACCGGGGAGCTGTTTTTT; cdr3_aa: CASSLDGLAGVYTGELFF
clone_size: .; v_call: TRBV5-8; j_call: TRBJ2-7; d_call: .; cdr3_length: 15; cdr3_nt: TGTGCCAGCAGCTTGCAGGGTCAGCCTATCTACGAGCAGTACTTC; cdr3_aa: CASSLQGQPIYEQYF
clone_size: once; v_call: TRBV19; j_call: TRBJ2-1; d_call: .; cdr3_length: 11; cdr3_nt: TGTGCCAGTAGTATATTTAGCGAGCAGTTCTTC; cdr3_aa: CASSIFSEQFF
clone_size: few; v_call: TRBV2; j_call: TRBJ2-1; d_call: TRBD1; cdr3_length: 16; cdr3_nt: TGCGCCAGCAGCCCACAAGGGACAGGGGTACACGATGAGCAGTTCTTC; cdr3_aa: CASSPQGTGVHDEQFF
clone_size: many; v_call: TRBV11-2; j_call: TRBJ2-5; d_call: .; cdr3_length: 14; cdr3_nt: TGTGCCAGCAGCGCCGGACAGTTCCAAGAGACCCAGTACTTC; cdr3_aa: CASSAGQFQETQYF
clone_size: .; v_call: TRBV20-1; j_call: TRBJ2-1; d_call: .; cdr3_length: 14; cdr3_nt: TGCAGTGCTAAAACCAGGGAAGTATGGAATGAGCAGTTCTTC; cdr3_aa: CSAKTREVWNEQFF
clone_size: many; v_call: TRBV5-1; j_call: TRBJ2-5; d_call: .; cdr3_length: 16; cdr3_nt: TGCGCCAGCAGCTTGGGAATCGTCAGGGATCAAGAGACCCAGTACTTC; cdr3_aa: CASSLGIVRDQETQYF
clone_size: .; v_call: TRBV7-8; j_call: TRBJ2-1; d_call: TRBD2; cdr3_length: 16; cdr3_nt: TGTGCCAGCAGTCCAGTGCTCGGGGGGTCCCCCAATGAGCAGTTCTTC; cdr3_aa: CASSPVLGGSPNEQFF
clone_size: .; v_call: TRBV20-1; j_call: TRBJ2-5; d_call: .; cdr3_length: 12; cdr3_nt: TGCAGTGCCCCTGGCGGGAAGGAGACCCAGTACTTC; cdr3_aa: CSAPGGKETQYF
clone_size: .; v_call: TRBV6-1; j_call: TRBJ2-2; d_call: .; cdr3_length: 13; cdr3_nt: TGTGCCAGCCACCCTAGGGCTAGGGACGAGCTGTTTTTT; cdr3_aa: CASHPRARDELFF
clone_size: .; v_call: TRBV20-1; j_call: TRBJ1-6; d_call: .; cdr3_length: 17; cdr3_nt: TGCAGTGCTAGAGATCCCCAGGGAAGAGCCTATAATTCACCCCTCCACTTT; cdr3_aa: CSARDPQGRAYNSPLHF
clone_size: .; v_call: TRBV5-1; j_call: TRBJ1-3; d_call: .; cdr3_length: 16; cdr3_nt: TGCGCCAGCAGCCCATCGACGGGAGTCTCTGGAAACACCATATATTTT; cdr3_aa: CASSPSTGVSGNTIYF
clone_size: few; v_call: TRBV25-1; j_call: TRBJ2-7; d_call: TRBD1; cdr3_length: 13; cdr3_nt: TGTGCCACAACCGGACAGGGGAGGTACGAGCAGTACTTC; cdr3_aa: CATTGQGRYEQYF
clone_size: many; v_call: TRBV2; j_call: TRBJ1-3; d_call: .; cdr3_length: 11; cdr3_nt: TGTGCCAGCAGTGATACACACACCATATATTTT; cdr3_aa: CASSDTHTIYF
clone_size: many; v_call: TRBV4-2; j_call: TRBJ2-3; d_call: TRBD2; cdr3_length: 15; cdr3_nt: TGTGCCAGCAGCCAAGAAGCGGGGGAACTCGATACGCAGTATTTT; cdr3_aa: CASSQEAGELDTQYF
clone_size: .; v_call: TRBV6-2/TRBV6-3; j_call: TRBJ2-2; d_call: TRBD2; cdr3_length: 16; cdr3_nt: TGTGCCAGCAGTTACTCGTGGACTAGCGGGGCTGAGGAGCTGTTTTTT; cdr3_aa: CASSYSWTSGAEELFF
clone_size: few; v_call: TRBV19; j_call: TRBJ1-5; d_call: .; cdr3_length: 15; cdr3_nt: TGTAGAAGTAATCCCTCGCTGTCCGACATGGGAACCCAGCATTTT; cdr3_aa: CRSNPSLSDMGTQHF
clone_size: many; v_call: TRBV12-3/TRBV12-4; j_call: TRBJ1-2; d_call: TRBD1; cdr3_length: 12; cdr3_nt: TGTGCCAGCAACGGGGACAGCTATGGCTACACCTTC; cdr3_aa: CASNGDSYGYTF
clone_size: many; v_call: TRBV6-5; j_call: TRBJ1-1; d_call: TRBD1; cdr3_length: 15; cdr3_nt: TGTGCCAGCAGTTTTTCCCGGACAGGGGGCACTGAAGCTTTCTTT; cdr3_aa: CASSFSRTGGTEAFF
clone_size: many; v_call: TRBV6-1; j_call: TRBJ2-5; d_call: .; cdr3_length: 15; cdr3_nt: TGTGCCAGCAGTCCTAAAGGGTCCCCCAAAGAGACCCAGTACTTC; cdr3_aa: CASSPKGSPKETQYF
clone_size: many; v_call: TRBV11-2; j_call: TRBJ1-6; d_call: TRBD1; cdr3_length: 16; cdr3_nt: TGTGCCAGCAGCTTAGGGCCGGACAGGCCTAATTCACCCCTCCACTTT; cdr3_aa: CASSLGPDRPNSPLHF
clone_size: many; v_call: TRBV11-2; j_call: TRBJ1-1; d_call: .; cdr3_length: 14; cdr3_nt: TGTGCCAGCAGCTTATTTCGCGGGAACACTGAAGCTTTCTTT; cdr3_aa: CASSLFRGNTEAFF
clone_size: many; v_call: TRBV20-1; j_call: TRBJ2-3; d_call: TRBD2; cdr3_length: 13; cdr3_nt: TGCAGTGCTAGGTTAGCGGGACCAGATACGCAGTATTTT; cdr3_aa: CSARLAGPDTQYF
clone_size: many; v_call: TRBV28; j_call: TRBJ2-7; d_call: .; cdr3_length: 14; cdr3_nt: TGTGCCAGCAGCCTTAGTCAGACAGGCAACGAGCAGTACTTC; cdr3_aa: CASSLSQTGNEQYF
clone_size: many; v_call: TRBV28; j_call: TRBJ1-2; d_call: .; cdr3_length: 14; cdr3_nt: TGTGCCAGCAGCCTAGGGGGTTTGGACTATGGCTACACCTTC; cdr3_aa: CASSLGGLDYGYTF
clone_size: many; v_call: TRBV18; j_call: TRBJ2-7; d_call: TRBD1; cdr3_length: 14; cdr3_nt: TGTGCCAGCTCGCTCCAACAGGGGTCCTACGAGCAGTACTTC; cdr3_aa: CASSLQQGSYEQYF
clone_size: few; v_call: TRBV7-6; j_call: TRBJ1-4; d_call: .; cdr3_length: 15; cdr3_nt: TGTGCCAGCAGCTTAGGGGGACTGATCAATGAAAAACTGTTTTTT; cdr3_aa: CASSLGGLINEKLFF
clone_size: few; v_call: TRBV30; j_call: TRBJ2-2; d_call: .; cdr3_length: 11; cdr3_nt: TGTGCCTGGAGTGTCGTCCGGAGCATGTTTTTT; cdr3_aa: CAWSVVRSMFF
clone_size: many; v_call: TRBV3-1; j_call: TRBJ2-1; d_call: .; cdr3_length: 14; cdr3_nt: TGTGCCAGCAGCCAAGTAATGGGTCAGTACGGGGAGTTCTTC; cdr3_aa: CASSQVMGQYGEFF
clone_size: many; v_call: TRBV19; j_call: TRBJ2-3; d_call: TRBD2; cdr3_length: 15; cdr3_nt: TGTGCCAGTAGAACTAGCGGGGGAGGAGCAGATACGCAGTATTTT; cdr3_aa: CASRTSGGGADTQYF
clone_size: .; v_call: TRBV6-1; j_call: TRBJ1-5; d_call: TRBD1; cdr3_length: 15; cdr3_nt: TGTGCCAGCAGTAGAACAGGGGTTAGCAATCAGCCCCAGCATTTT; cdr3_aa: CASSRTGVSNQPQHF
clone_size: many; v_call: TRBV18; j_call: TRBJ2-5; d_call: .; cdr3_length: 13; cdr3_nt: TGTGCCAGCTCACCACGGCTCGGCGAGACCCAGTACTTC; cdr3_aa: CASSPRLGETQYF
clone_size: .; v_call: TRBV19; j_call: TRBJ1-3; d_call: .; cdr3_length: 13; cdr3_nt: TGTGCCAGTAGTATAGGAGACGGAAACACCATATATTTT; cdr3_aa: CASSIGDGNTIYF
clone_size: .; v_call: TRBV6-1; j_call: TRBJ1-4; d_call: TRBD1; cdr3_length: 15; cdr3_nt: TGTGCCAGCAGTATTGAGACAGGGATAGGAGAAAAACTGTTTTTT; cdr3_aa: CASSIETGIGEKLFF
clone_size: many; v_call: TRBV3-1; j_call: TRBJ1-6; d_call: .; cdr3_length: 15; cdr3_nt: TGTGCCAGCAGCCAATTTCTGGCAGTAGGCTCACCCCTCCACTTT; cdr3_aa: CASSQFLAVGSPLHF
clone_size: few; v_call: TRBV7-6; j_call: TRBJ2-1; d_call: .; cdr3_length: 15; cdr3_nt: TGTGCCAGCAGCCCTAAACGACAGGTGTACAATGAGCAGTTCTTC; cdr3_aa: CASSPKRQVYNEQFF